The 13 T cell receptor beta chains in this list originate from one sample, sequenced in a study of T cell repertoires in cytomegalovirus infection. Their target antigens are unknown. TCRdb re-called the reads with MiXCR, one entry per CDR3 protein. The data hold fewer than 150,000 distinct CDR3 sequences, with over 30% observed a single time. Sequencing was performed on CD8+ T cells from cultured PBMCs, taken from culture after CMV antigen stimulation. These TCRs come from a human donor in good health (CMV status not recorded). Some clones in this sample may be carry-over from other donors' samples.

The V call is TRBV6-5, the J call TRBJ2-3, with D possibly matching TRBD2 (7 bases). Trimming left V 8 bases short and J 1 base short, with 10 bases between. CDR1 and CDR2 from the germline V gene are MNHEY and SVGAGI. This CDR3 has 13 residues. The CDR3 reads CASGGAGTDTQYF. The CDR3 DNA reads as TGTGCCAGCGGGGGGGCCGGCACAGATACGCAGTATTTT.

This chain connects TRBV10-3 to TRBJ2-7, with a weak D call TRBD1 (6 bases). Germline values: CDR1 ENHRY, CDR2 SYGVKD. The V gene lost 10 bases and the J gene lost 0 bases, with 25 bases spanning the gap. The CDR3 is made up of 17 amino acids. As DNA, the CDR3 is TGTGCCACCTCGGTGGGACACGGAGGAAGTAGCTCCTACGAGCAGTACTTC. Its protein is CATSVGHGGSSSYEQYF.

This clonotype has only a few counts. The genes are TRBV4-1 and TRBJ2-5; 8 nucleotides line up with TRBD2. V lost 0 bases to trimming and J lost 0 bases; unmatched junction nucleotides: 6. The CDR3 is 17 residues long. The germline gives CDR1 MGHRA, CDR2 YSYEKL. For the CDR3, the DNA is TGCGCCAGCAGCCAAGACAGCGGGGGCTCGTACCAAGAGACCCAGTACTTC. Translating it yields CASSQDSGGSYQETQYF.

This clonotype has just one count. This chain connects TRBV9 to TRBJ2-3; no reliable D call. Deletions cut 0 bases from V and 2 bases from J, with 13 bases between. The germline CDR1 and CDR2 sequences are SGDLS and YYNGEE. This CDR3 spans 16 amino acids. The CDR3 DNA reads TGTGCCAGCAGCGTAGTCCAGCGCTCTTTCACAGATACGCAGTATTTT. Residues: CASSVVQRSFTDTQYF. Full variable domain (missing parts from reference TRBV9 and TRBJ2-3): DSGVTQTPKHLITATGQRVTLRCSPRSGDLSVYWYQQSLDQGLQFLIQYYNGEERAKGNILERFSAQQFPDLHSELNLSSLELGDSALYFCASSVVQRSFTDTQYFGPGTRLTVL.

V gene TRBV5-6 combines with J gene TRBJ2-3; weak D call: TRBD1 (5 bases). The germline V and J ends were trimmed by 0 bases and 4 bases, with 6 bases remaining between them. Germline V gene data show CDR1 as SGHDT and CDR2 as YYEEEE. The CDR3 has 13 amino acids. This CDR3 is CASSLAGSDTQYF. The CDR3 coding sequence is TGTGCCAGCAGCTTGGCAGGGTCAGATACGCAGTATTTT. Combining the CDR3 with reference TRBV5-6 and TRBJ2-3 gives the whole variable domain DAGVTQSPTHLIKTRGQQVTLRCSPKSGHDTVSWYQQALGQGPQFIFQYYEEEERQRGNFPDRFSGHQFPNYSSELNVNALLLGDSALYLCASSLAGSDTQYFGPGTRLTVL.

This clonotype was recorded a few times. J is TRBJ2-5 and V is TRBV6-6; TRBD2 matches at 7 bases. V gave up 6 bases and J gave up 3 bases; unmatched junction bases: 7. This CDR3 is 14 amino acids long. The germline gives CDR1 MNHNY, CDR2 SVGAGI (reference sequence). CDR3 coding DNA: TGTGCCAGCAGGGACGCGGGGGAGGAAGAGACCCAGTACTTC. Encoded protein: CASRDAGEEETQYF.

The rearrangement links TRBV7-2 to TRBJ2-2; unclear D gene. This CDR3 is built from 14 residues. Deletions cut 1 base from V and 3 bases from J, with 6 bases between. Germline CDR1 reads SGHTA; CDR2 reads FQGNSA. DNA for the CDR3: TGTGCCAGCAGCTTAGAGATGGACACCGGGGAGCTGTTTTTT. Its protein is CASSLEMDTGELFF.

This clonotype occurred many times. The chain links TRBV5-6 to TRBJ2-2; a weak D match, TRBD1 (6 bases). V lost 5 bases, J lost 0 bases, and 11 bases lay in between. Germline CDR1 reads SGHDT; CDR2 reads YYEEEE. The CDR3 loop spans 15 amino acids. The DNA of the CDR3 is TGTGCCAGCAGATTCGGACAGACGAACACCGGGGAGCTGTTTTTT. It encodes CASRFGQTNTGELFF.

The chain joins TRBV28 to TRBJ2-6; no reliable D call. The CDR3 loop spans 16 amino acids. The germline V and J ends were trimmed by 6 bases and 0 bases, with 12 bases remaining between them. Germline V CDR1 and CDR2: MDHEN, SYDVKM. The CDR3 is CASSRGPVSGANVLTF. In DNA form, the CDR3 reads TGTGCCAGCAGCCGTGGACCGGTCTCTGGGGCCAACGTCCTGACTTTC.

This chain links TRBV5-6 with TRBJ1-2, with TRBD1 matching 8 bases. Germline loops: CDR1 SGHDT, CDR2 YYEEEE. Germline trimming cut 4 bases from V and 4 bases from J; bases unmatched to any gene: 9. The CDR3 covers 15 residues. CDR3 nucleotides: TGTGCCAGCAGCGTATACGGACAGGGCCCCTATGGCTACACCTTC. It codes for CASSVYGQGPYGYTF.

The chain combines TRBV12-3 or TRBV12-4 with TRBJ1-4, with D unclear. The V gene lost 0 bases and the J gene lost 8 bases, with 10 bases spanning the gap. The CDR3 loop spans 14 amino acids. This chain's CDR3 is CASSLAEAFEKLFF. The DNA of the CDR3 is TGTGCCAGCAGTTTAGCGGAGGCATTCGAAAAACTGTTTTTT.

The chain couples TRBV5-6 to TRBJ2-1; 7 positions match TRBD2. The CDR3 is 17 residues long. The germline V gene has CDR1 SGHDT and CDR2 YYEEEE. The trim removed 4 bases at V and 4 bases at J, leaving 14 bases unmatched. The CDR3 reads CASSALGGVPPYNEQFF. The CDR3 DNA reads TGTGCCAGCAGCGCCTTGGGAGGGGTCCCCCCGTACAATGAGCAGTTCTTC. Full variable domain (missing parts from reference TRBV5-6 and TRBJ2-1): DAGVTQSPTHLIKTRGQQVTLRCSPKSGHDTVSWYQQALGQGPQFIFQYYEEEERQRGNFPDRFSGHQFPNYSSELNVNALLLGDSALYLCASSALGGVPPYNEQFFGPGTRLTVL.

At least ten counts were recorded for this clonotype. The chain links TRBV12-3 or TRBV12-4 to TRBJ2-2; no definite D call. V dropped 4 bases and J dropped 6 bases, with 6 bases sitting between them. This CDR3 has 12 amino acids. The CDR3 loop reads CASSYEAGELFF. The DNA of the CDR3 is TGTGCCAGCAGTTATGAGGCCGGGGAGCTGTTTTTT.